The present T cell receptor beta chain was sequenced within a study of beta chain features in type 1 diabetes. Study context: Cell yields, gender and age were similar in healthy donors and patients.

Expressed TCRB transcripts were sequenced because the entire RNA isolate underwent reverse transcription. Profiled with immunoSEQ multiplex PCR; TCRdb holds only in-frame clones, not every one. The sample lists 310,000 or so clones, roughly 9.6% occurring once. Over 95% purity was reached by all sorted populations. This clone has only a few counts. The antigen is undetermined. Study-wide findings and caveats: Cells expressing TCR highly could be over-represented by cDNA sequencing. Patients with type 1 diabetes showed fewer VDJ junction insertions and more deletions.

Germline CDR1 and CDR2: GTSNPN and SVGIG (reference sequence). The CDR3 length is 13 residues. V was pared by 0 bases and J by 5 bases, with 8 bases between. The receptor's source is a woman aged 25 to 39 in good health. V gene TRBV30 combines with J gene TRBJ2-4, with D unresolved. Input material: naive CD4+ T cells from blood. CDR3 loop: CAWSVSTENIQYF. The CDR3 nucleotides read TGTGCCTGGAGTGTTAGTACAGAAAACATTCAGTACTTC.